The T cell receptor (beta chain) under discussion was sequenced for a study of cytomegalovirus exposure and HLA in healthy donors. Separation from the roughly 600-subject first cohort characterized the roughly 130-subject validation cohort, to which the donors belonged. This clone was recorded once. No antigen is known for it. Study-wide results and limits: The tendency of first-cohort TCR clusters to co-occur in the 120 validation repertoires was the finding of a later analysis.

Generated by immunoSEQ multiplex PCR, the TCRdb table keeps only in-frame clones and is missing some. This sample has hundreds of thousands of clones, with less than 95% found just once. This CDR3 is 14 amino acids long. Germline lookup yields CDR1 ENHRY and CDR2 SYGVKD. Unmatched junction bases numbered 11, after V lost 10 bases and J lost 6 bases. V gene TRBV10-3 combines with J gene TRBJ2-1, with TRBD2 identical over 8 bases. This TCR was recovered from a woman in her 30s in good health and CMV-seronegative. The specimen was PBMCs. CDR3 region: CATEAGAGTNEQFF. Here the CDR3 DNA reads TGTGCCACAGAAGCGGGAGCAGGGACCAATGAGCAGTTCTTC.